This T cell receptor beta chain was documented in a study of cytomegalovirus exposure and HLA in healthy donors. Germline loops: CDR1 SGHNT, CDR2 YYREEE (reference sequence). This CDR3 contains 14 residues. The V segment lost 4 bases and the J segment 1 base; nucleotides outside the gene matches: 4. With 60 Vbeta and 13 Jbeta primers, the PCR was carried out. Sequencing used immunoSEQ multiplex PCR; TCRdb keeps in-frame clones, though not all of them. The data show 150,000 to 200,000 clones, about 77% seen once. This TCR was sampled from a woman in her twenties or thirties in good health and CMV-seropositive. Input material: PBMCs. The rearrangement links TRBV5-4 to TRBJ1-1; TRBD1 matches 7 bases. DNA of the CDR3: TGTGCCAGCAGCAGCCGGGACAGGAACACTGAAGCTTTCTTT. Its translation: CASSSRDRNTEAFF. Complete variable domain (other parts from reference TRBV5-4 and TRBJ1-1): ETGVTQSPTHLIKTRGQQVTLRCSSQSGHNTVSWYQQALGQGPQFIFQYYREEENGRGNFPPRFSGLQFPNYSSELNVNALELDDSALYLCASSSRDRNTEAFFGQGTRLTVV.